A single sample is the source of the 18 T cell receptor beta chains below, sequenced in a study of blood T cell repertoires in COVID-19. Some clones are missing from TCRdb's copy, which holds only in-frame ones; the method was immunoSEQ multiplex PCR. Of 200,000 to 300,000 clones detected, approximately 78% appear once; the ten largest clones hold around 12%. The sample taken for sequencing was peripheral blood. These receptors were taken from a woman aged 60-70 years with active or convalescent COVID-19.

This clone was picked up a small number of times. The V gene is TRBV28, the J gene TRBJ2-7, with D possibly TRBD1 on 5 matching bases. Germline V gives CDR1 MDHEN, CDR2 SYDVKM. Trimming cost V 3 bases and J 6 bases, with 9 bases left between them. The CDR3 runs 12 residues. CDR3 nucleotides: TGTGCCAGCAGTTTGCCAGGGTTCGAGCAGTACTTC. This gives the protein CASSLPGFEQYF.

The rearrangement links TRBV19 to TRBJ1-2, with D possibly being TRBD1 (6 bases). Germline CDR1 is LNHDA and CDR2 is SQIVND (reference sequence). The CDR3 is 13 amino acids. V lost 7 bases and J 4 bases, leaving 13 bases between the germline ends. CDR3 coding DNA: TGTGCCAGTATGGGACAACTTATCTATGGCTACACCTTC. The encoded protein is CASMGQLIYGYTF.

The rearrangement joins TRBV11-3 to TRBJ2-5, with TRBD1 identical over 8 bases. The CDR3 is made up of 15 amino acids. Losses at the gene ends were 5 bases for V and 6 bases for J; bases not matched to a gene: 11. Germline V gene data show CDR1 as SGHNT and CDR2 as YENEEA. The DNA for the CDR3 is TGTGCCAGCAGCCAGGGGGCGGAGGATACCCAGACCCAGTACTTC. Protein: CASSQGAEDTQTQYF.

This clone was observed once. The chain carries TRBV6-5 and TRBJ1-3; D unclear. Trimming stripped 0 bases from V and 8 bases from J, with 8 bases between. The CDR3 runs to 13 residues. The germline gives CDR1 MNHEY, CDR2 SVGAGI. The CDR3, as DNA: TGTGCCAGCAGTTACTCGAAAGGAGACACCATATATTTT. Translation: CASSYSKGDTIYF.

This sequence joins TRBV5-1 and TRBJ2-2; D remains ambiguous. Per the germline V gene, CDR1 is SGHRS and CDR2 is YFSETQ. V was shortened by 4 bases and J by 6 bases, with 16 bases between the two germline ends. The CDR3 has 15 residues. Here the CDR3 reads CASSPNVELAGELFF. The CDR3 nucleotides read TGCGCCAGCAGCCCCAACGTCGAGCTCGCCGGGGAGCTGTTTTTT.

The chain joins TRBV6-5 to TRBJ2-7; D unresolved. V was pared by 6 bases and J by 3 bases, with 6 bases between. CDR1 is MNHEY and CDR2 is SVGAGI in the germline V gene. The CDR3 has 11 amino acids. CDR3 amino acids: CASSPFYEQYF. The CDR3 bases are TGTGCCAGCAGCCCATTCTACGAGCAGTACTTC.

V gene TRBV3-1 (or the pseudogene TRBV3-2) combines with J gene TRBJ1-1, with D perhaps TRBD1 (6 bases). CDR1 and CDR2 (germline): LGHDT, YNNKEL (reference sequence). Deletions cut 4 bases from V and 1 base from J, with 13 bases between. This CDR3 has 15 amino acids. In DNA, the CDR3 is TGTGCCAGCAGCCCTACGTTGGGACAGAACACTGAAGCTTTCTTT. Residues: CASSPTLGQNTEAFF.

The chain joins TRBV4-1 to TRBJ2-7; D gene unclear. V was cut by 6 bases and J by 5 bases, with 17 bases left in between. The V gene's germline CDR1 is MGHRA and CDR2 YSYEKL. The CDR3 is 14 amino acids. The CDR3 protein is CASRAAGRWNEQYF. The CDR3, as DNA: TGCGCCAGCAGGGCCGCAGGCCGTTGGAACGAGCAGTACTTC.

The chain couples TRBV5-8 to TRBJ2-1, with D unresolved. Germline V lookup: CDR1 SGHTS, CDR2 YDEGEE. There are 12 residues in the CDR3. Trimming removed 4 bases from V and 6 bases from J, with 8 bases in between. CDR3 amino acids: CASSPRSNEQFF. The CDR3 DNA reads as TGTGCCAGCAGCCCCCGGTCCAATGAGCAGTTCTTC.

This chain connects TRBV7-6 to TRBJ2-3, with a tentative D call TRBD2 (6 bases). CDR3 length equals 15 residues. Looked up from germline, CDR1 is SGHVS and CDR2 is FNYEAQ. V lost 5 bases and J lost 2, with 14 bases in between. The DNA for the CDR3 is TGTGCCAGCAGCCCCGGGACTTTAGCCACAGATACGCAGTATTTT. Translating gives CASSPGTLATDTQYF.

This clone has ten or more counts. The chain couples TRBV11-2 to TRBJ2-2; tentatively, D is TRBD2 (6 bases). The CDR3 extends over 15 amino acids. Germline lookup yields CDR1 SGHAT and CDR2 FQNNGV. The V and J ends lost 2 bases and 4 bases respectively, with 11 bases between them. In DNA form, the CDR3 reads TGTGCCAGCAGCTTAAATGGACTAACCACCGGGGAGCTGTTTTTT. This codes for CASSLNGLTTGELFF.

The chain combines TRBV28 with TRBJ1-2; no reliable D call. The germline V gene has CDR1 MDHEN and CDR2 SYDVKM. Deletions cut 3 bases from V and 6 bases from J, with 14 bases between. This CDR3 has 14 residues. Written as DNA, the CDR3 is TGTGCCAGCAGTTTGTTTGAGATCGGGAATGGCTACACCTTC. Amino acids: CASSLFEIGNGYTF.

The chain links TRBV5-5 to TRBJ2-6, with no clear D. Germline V gene sequence: CDR1 SGHKS, CDR2 YYEKEE (reference sequence). Trimming shortened V by 7 bases and J by 0 bases, and 5 bases separated the two germline ends. The CDR3 covers 13 residues. Here the CDR3 DNA reads TGTGCCAGCCTATCCTCTGGGGCCAACGTCCTGACTTTC. The encoded protein is CASLSSGANVLTF.

A few counts support this clone. This CDR3 is also generated by other DNA sequences in the sample. The V call is TRBV19, the J call TRBJ2-5; a weak D match, TRBD2 (5 bases). Germline lookup yields CDR1 LNHDA and CDR2 SQIVND (reference sequence). V gave up 3 bases and J gave up 1 base, with 6 bases separating them. The CDR3 loop spans 13 amino acids. CDR3 DNA sequence: TGTGCCAGTAGTATTGGGAGCCAAGAGACCCAGTACTTC. This codes for CASSIGSQETQYF.

This chain uses TRBV7-3 with TRBJ2-3; 12 bases map to TRBD2. This CDR3 comprises 17 residues. Germline CDR1 SGHTA, CDR2 FQGTGA. The junction had 11 bases not matched to a gene; V was cut back by 5 bases and J by 5 bases. This chain's CDR3 is CASSPGLAGPRGDTQYF. CDR3 nucleotide sequence: TGTGCCAGCAGCCCAGGACTAGCGGGGCCCCGGGGAGATACGCAGTATTTT.

The V call is TRBV15, the J call TRBJ1-2, with D perhaps matching TRBD1 (6 bases). Trimming took 2 bases from V and 2 from J, leaving 6 bases between them. The CDR3 is 13 amino acids. Per germline, CDR1 LNHNV and CDR2 YYDKDF (reference sequence). CDR3 in DNA: TGTGCCACCAGCAGACAGGGGAACTATGGCTACACCTTC. Encoded protein: CATSRQGNYGYTF.

Regarding this clone: The sample has other DNA sequences that encode this CDR3 too. The chain couples TRBV9 to TRBJ2-2; 12 nucleotides agree with TRBD2. Unmatched junction bases numbered 7, after V lost 5 bases and J lost 5 bases. The CDR3 contains 16 residues. CDR1 is SGDLS and CDR2 is YYNGEE in the germline V gene. The CDR3 loop reads CASSRLAGALTGELFF. The CDR3 DNA is TGTGCCAGCAGTCGACTAGCGGGGGCCCTAACCGGGGAGCTGTTTTTT.

This clone has more than one count but fewer than ten. DNA of the CDR3: TGCAGCGCCAAGACAGGGGGCGCAGAGACCCAGTACTTC. Residues: CSAKTGGAETQYF. J is TRBJ2-5 and V is TRBV29-1, with 10 bases aligning to TRBD1. This CDR3 has 13 residues. The ends lost 7 bases at V and 4 bases at J; junction bases unmatched: 6. The germline V gene encodes CDR1 SQVTM and CDR2 ANQGSEA.